The 6 T cell receptor beta chains listed next were all sequenced from one sample in a study of OX40 agonist ivuxolimab in advanced cancers. Sequencing used immunoSEQ multiplex PCR; TCRdb keeps in-frame clones, though not all of them. This sample yields some 99,000 clones, of which around nine tenths are seen a single time; approximately 0.5% belongs to the top ten. This specimen was CD4+ or CD8+ T cells sorted from blood, taken in a trial of the OX40 agonist ivuxolimab. All receptors derive from an adult with an advanced solid tumor such as melanoma, head and neck, liver or kidney cancer.

This chain links TRBV5-1 with TRBJ2-7, with TRBD1 identical over 11 bases. Germline assignment: CDR1 SGHRS and CDR2 YFSETQ. The CDR3 loop spans 15 amino acids. The V segment lost 4 bases and the J segment 6 bases; nucleotides outside the gene matches: 9. Here the CDR3 DNA reads TGCGCCAGCAGCCCGCCCGGGACAGGGGGTGGCGAGCAGTACTTC. Amino acid sequence: CASSPPGTGGGEQYF.

This chain joins TRBV7-2 and TRBJ2-1; 7 positions match TRBD2. Per the germline V gene, CDR1 is SGHTA and CDR2 is FQGNSA. The V and J ends lost 5 bases and 5 bases, in that order; junction bases with no gene match: 6. The CDR3 contains 14 residues. CDR3 residues: CASSSGNQDNEQFF. DNA for the CDR3: TGTGCCAGCAGCAGCGGGAATCAGGACAATGAGCAGTTCTTC.

This clone has just one count. V and J are TRBV4-1 and TRBJ2-5, with 8 bases that match TRBD1. There are 17 residues in the CDR3. The J segment lost 5 bases and the V segment lost 4 bases, leaving 15 bases of the junction unmatched. Germline CDR1 MGHRA, CDR2 YSYEKL. In DNA, the CDR3 is TGCGCCAGCAGCCCTACCCGGGACAGGAATGGCTGGGAGACCCAGTACTTC. This codes for CASSPTRDRNGWETQYF.

The rearrangement joins TRBV7-3 to TRBJ2-1; 7 bases fit TRBD1. The CDR3 is 14 amino acids. The germline gives CDR1 SGHTA, CDR2 FQGTGA. V shed 6 bases and J 9 bases; nucleotides not matched to a gene: 11. CDR3 residues: CASSRDSGGCEQFF. CDR3 sequence (DNA): TGTGCCAGCAGTAGGGACAGTGGGGGCTGTGAGCAGTTCTTC.

V gene TRBV27 combines with J gene TRBJ2-5, with 11 bases fitting TRBD2. This CDR3 is built from 15 residues. V lost 3 bases and J lost 7; bases outside the gene matches: 7. Per germline, CDR1 MNHEY and CDR2 SMNVEV (reference sequence). CDR3 sequence reads: CASSLRSGGVGTQYF. Written as DNA, the CDR3 is TGTGCCAGCAGTTTGCGTAGCGGGGGGGTAGGGACCCAGTACTTC.

The chain combines TRBV5-6 with TRBJ1-4; tentative D call: TRBD1 (5 bases). The germline V gene has CDR1 SGHDT and CDR2 YYEEEE. Trimming took 4 bases from V and 4 from J, leaving 14 bases between them. This CDR3 has 15 amino acids. CDR3 sequence: CASSRKTVDNEKLFF. The CDR3 DNA reads TGTGCCAGCAGCAGGAAGACAGTGGATAATGAAAAACTGTTTTTT.